The clone carrying this TCR beta chain has just a few counts. Its antigen is currently unknown. Constant-segment primers served in 5'RACE that generated TCR alpha and TCR beta cDNA libraries bearing sample barcodes and UMIs. One entry per CDR3 protein results from TCRdb running MiXCR on the 5' RACE reads. This sample has about 350,000 distinct CDR3 sequences, with roughly an eighth found just once. The sample belongs to a study of T-cell memory formation after mild COVID-19. Findings and limits, study-wide: Some clones that responded turned up in pre-infection memory, which suggests that cross-reactive memory joined in. The main location of contracting CD4+ clones was CM and EM, and that of contracting CD8+ clones was EMRA.

The germline CDR1 and CDR2 sequences are SEHNR and FQNEAQ (reference sequence). Trimming stripped 5 bases from V and 5 bases from J, with 10 bases between. This CDR3 is 13 amino acids long. The J gene is TRBJ1-5, the V gene TRBV7-9; D unresolved. The sequence was obtained from a man between 18 and 29 years old who had mild COVID-19 (a few samples of this study predate the infection). Cell type and time point are not known. Sequences were obtained from PBMCs or a T cell subset sorted from them (not recorded which). The CDR3 region has the DNA TGTGCCAGCAGCGGGCCGAATCATCAGCCCCAGCATTTT. Amino acid sequence: CASSGPNHQPQHF.